Described below is a single T cell receptor beta chain sequence and its context. This entry is derived from a study of control samples from healthy donors and cancer patients. Sequencing used immunoSEQ multiplex PCR; TCRdb keeps in-frame clones, though not all of them. Among under 300,000 clones listed, around 79% were seen once. The V gene's germline CDR1 is SNHLY and CDR2 FYNNEI. V was cut by 3 bases and J by 7 bases, with 10 bases left in between. CDR3 length: 13 residues. Specimen: PBMCs. The clonotype was recovered from a woman in her sixties with lung cancer. This chain joins TRBV2 and TRBJ1-5; unclear D gene. The CDR3 DNA reads as TGTGCCAGCAGTGATACCGGGCCCCAGCCCCAGCATTTT. It yields the protein CASSDTGPQPQHF.